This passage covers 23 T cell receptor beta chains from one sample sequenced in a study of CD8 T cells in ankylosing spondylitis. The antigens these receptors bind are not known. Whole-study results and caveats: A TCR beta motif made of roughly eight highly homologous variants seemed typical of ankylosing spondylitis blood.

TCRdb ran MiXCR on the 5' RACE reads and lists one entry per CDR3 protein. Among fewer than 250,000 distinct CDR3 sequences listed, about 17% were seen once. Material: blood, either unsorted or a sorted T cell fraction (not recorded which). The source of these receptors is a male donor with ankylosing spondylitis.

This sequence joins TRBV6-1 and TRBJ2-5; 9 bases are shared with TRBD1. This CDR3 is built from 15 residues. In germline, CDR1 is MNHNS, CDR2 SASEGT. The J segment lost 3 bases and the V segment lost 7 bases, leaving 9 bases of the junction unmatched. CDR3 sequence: CASTAAWTGEETQYF. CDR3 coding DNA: TGTGCCAGCACCGCCGCTTGGACAGGGGAAGAGACCCAGTACTTC.

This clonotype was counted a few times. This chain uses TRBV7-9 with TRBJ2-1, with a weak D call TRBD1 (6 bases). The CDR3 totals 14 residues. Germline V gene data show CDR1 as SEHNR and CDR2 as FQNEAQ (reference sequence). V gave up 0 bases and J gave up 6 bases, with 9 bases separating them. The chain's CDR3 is CASSLALRGNEQFF. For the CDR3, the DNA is TGTGCCAGCAGCTTAGCCCTCAGGGGCAATGAGCAGTTCTTC.

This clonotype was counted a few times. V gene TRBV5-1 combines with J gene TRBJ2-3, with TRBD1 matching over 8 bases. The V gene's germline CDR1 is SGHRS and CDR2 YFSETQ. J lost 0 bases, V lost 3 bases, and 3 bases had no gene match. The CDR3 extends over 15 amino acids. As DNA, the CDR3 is TGCGCCAGCAGCTGGACAGGGTCCAGCACAGATACGCAGTATTTT. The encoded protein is CASSWTGSSTDTQYF.

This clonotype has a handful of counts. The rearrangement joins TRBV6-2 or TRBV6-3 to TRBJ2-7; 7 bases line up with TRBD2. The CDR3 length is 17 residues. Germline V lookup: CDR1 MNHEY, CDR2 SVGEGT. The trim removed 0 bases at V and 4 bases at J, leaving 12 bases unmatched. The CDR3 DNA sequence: TGTGCCAGCAGTTACTCGCCCATGGGCGGGAGTGTGTACGAGCAGTACTTC. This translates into CASSYSPMGGSVYEQYF.

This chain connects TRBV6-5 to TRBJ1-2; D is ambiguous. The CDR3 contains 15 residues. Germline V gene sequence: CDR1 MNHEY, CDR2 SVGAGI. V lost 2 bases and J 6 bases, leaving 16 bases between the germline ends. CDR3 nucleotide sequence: TGTGCCAGCAGTTACCTGGGCCAAGATCGGGATGGCTACACCTTC. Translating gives CASSYLGQDRDGYTF.

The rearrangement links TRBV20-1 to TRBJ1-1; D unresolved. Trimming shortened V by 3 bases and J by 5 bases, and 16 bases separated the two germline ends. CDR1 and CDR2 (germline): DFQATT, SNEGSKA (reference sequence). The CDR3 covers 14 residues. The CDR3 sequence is CSARDEEFYTEAFF. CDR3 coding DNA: TGCAGTGCTAGGGACGAAGAGTTTTATACTGAAGCTTTCTTT.

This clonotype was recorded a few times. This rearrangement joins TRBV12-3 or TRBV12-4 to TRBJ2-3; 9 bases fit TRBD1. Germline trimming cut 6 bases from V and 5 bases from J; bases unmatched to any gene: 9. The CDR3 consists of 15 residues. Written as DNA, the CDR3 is TGTGCCAGCAGCCATATACAGGGGGCCGGAGATACGCAGTATTTT. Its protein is CASSHIQGAGDTQYF.

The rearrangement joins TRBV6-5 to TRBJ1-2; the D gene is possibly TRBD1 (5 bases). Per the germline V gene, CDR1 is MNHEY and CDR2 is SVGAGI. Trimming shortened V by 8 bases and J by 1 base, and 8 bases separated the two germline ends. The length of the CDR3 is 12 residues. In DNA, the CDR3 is TGTGCCAGCTCAGGGAATAACTATGGCTACACCTTC. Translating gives CASSGNNYGYTF.

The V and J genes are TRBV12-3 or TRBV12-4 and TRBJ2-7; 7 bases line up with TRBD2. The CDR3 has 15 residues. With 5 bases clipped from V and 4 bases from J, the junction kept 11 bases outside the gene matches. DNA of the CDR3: TGTGCCAGCAGTGGGGGGGGGTACGGGCGGTACGAGCAGTACTTC. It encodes CASSGGGYGRYEQYF.

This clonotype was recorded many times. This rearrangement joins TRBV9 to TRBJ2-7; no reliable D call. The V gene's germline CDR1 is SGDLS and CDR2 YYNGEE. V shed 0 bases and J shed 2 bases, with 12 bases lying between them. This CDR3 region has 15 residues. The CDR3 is CASSVGGSTAYEQYF. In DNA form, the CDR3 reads TGTGCCAGCAGCGTAGGTGGTAGCACAGCCTACGAGCAGTACTTC.

The CDR3 DNA reads as TGTGCCACCAGCAGAGATAAACAAAACGGCAATCAGCCCCAGCATTTT. Its protein is CATSRDKQNGNQPQHF. The gene calls are TRBV15 and TRBJ1-5; unclear D gene. The CDR3 runs 16 residues. Per germline, CDR1 LNHNV and CDR2 YYDKDF (reference sequence). The V end lost 0 bases, the J end lost 2 bases, and 11 bases lay between the germline ends.

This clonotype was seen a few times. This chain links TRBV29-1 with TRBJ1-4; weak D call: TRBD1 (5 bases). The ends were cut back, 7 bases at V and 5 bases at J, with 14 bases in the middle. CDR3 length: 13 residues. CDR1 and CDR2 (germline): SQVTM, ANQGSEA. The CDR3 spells CSGLTAQNEKLFF. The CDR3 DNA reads TGCAGCGGACTGACAGCGCAAAATGAAAAACTGTTTTTT.

This CDR3 is CASSLNLAVPNTEAFF. The CDR3 nucleotides are TGTGCCAGCAGCTTAAATTTAGCCGTTCCGAACACTGAAGCTTTCTTT. The V call is TRBV7-8, the J call TRBJ1-1; D gene ambiguous. Germline V gene lookup returns CDR1 SGHVS and CDR2 FQNEAQ. The V end lost 2 bases, the J end lost 1 base, and 14 bases lay between the germline ends. CDR3 length: 16 residues. Complete variable domain (other parts from reference TRBV7-8 and TRBJ1-1): GAGVSQSPRYKVAKRGQDVALRCDPISGHVSLFWYQQALGQGPEFLTYFQNEAQLDKSGLPSDRFFAERPEGSVSTLKIQRTQQEDSAVYLCASSLNLAVPNTEAFFGQGTRLTVV.

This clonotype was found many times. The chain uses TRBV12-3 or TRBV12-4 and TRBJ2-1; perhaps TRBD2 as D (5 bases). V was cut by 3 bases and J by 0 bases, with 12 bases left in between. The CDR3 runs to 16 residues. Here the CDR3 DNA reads TGTGCCAGCAGTTTCGAGGGCGCGAGCTCCTACAATGAGCAGTTCTTC. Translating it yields CASSFEGASSYNEQFF.

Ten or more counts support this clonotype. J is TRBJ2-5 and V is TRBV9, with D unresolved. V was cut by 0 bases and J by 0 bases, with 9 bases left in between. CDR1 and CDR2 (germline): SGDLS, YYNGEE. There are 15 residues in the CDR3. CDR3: CASSVANTNQETQYF. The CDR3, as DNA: TGTGCCAGCAGCGTAGCTAACACTAACCAAGAGACCCAGTACTTC.

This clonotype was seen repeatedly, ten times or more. The CDR3: CASSYGSGGSRSYEQYF. Written as DNA, the CDR3 is TGTGCCAGCAGTTACGGGTCGGGCGGGAGTCGCTCCTACGAGCAGTACTTC. The gene calls are TRBV7-9 and TRBJ2-7, with TRBD2 identical over 7 bases. Trimming at V came to 6 bases and at J to 0 bases, leaving 14 bases not matched to a gene. The CDR3 spans 17 residues. From germline, CDR1 is SEHNR and CDR2 FQNEAQ (reference sequence).

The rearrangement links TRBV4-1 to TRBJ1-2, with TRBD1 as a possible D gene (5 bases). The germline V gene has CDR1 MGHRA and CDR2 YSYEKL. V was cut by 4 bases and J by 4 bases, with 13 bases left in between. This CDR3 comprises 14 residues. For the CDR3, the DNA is TGCGCCAGCAGCCTAGTCCAGGGATCCTATGGCTACACCTTC. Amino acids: CASSLVQGSYGYTF.

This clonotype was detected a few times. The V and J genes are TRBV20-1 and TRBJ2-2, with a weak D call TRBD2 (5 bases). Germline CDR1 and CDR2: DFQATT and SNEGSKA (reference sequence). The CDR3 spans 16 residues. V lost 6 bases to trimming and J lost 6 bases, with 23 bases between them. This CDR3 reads CSAKEGRSPEAGELFF. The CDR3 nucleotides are TGCAGTGCGAAAGAAGGGAGATCCCCCGAGGCCGGGGAGCTGTTTTTT.

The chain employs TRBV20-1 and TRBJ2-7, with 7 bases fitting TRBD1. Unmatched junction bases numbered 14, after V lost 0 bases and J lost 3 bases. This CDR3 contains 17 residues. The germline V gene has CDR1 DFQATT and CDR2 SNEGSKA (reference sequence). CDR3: CSARDPTGTDFYYEQYF. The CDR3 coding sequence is TGCAGTGCTAGAGACCCGACAGGGACAGATTTTTACTACGAGCAGTACTTC.

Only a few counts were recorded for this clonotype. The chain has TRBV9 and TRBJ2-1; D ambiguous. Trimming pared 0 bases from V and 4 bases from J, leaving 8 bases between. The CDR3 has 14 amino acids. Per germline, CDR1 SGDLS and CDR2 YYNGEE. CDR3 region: CASSVAQDYNEQFF. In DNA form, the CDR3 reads TGTGCCAGCAGCGTAGCTCAGGATTACAATGAGCAGTTCTTC.

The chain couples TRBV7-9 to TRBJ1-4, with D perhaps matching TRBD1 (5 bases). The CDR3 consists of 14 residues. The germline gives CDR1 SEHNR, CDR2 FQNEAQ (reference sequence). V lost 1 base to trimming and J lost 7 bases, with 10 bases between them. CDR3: CASSLVQGGEKLFF. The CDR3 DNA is TGTGCCAGCAGCTTAGTCCAGGGAGGTGAAAAACTGTTTTTT.

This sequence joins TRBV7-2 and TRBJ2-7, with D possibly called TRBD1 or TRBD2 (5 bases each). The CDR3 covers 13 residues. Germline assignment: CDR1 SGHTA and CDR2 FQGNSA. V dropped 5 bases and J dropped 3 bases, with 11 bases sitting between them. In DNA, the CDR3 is TGTGCCAGCAGCCCTTGGGACGGCTACGAGCAGTACTTC. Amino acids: CASSPWDGYEQYF. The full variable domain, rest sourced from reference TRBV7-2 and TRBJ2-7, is GAGVSQSPSNKVTEKGKDVELRCDPISGHTALYWYRQSLGQGLEFLIYFQGNSAPDKSGLPSDRFSAERTGGSVSTLTIQRTQQEDSAVYLCASSPWDGYEQYFGPGTRLTVT.

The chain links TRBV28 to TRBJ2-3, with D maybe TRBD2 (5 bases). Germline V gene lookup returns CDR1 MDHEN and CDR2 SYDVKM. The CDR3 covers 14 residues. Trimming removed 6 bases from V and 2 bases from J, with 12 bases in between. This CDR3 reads CASSEGTNTDTQYF. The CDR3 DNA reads TGTGCCAGCAGCGAGGGAACGAACACAGATACGCAGTATTTT.